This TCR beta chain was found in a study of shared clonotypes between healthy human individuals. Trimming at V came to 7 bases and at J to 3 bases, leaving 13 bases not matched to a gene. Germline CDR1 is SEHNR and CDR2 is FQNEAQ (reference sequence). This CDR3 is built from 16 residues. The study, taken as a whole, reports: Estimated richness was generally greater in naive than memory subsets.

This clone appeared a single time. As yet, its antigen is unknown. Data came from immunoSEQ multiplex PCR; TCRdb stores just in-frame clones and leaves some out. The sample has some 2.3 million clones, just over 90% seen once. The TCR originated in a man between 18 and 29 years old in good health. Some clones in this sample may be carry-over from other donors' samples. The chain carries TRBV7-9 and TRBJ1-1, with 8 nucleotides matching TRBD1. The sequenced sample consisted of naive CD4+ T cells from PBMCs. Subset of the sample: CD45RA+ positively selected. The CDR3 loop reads CASNLWSGGADTEAFF. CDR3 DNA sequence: TGTGCCAGCAACTTGTGGTCAGGGGGCGCGGACACTGAAGCTTTCTTT. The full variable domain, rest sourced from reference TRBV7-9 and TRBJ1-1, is DTGVSQNPRHKITKRGQNVTFRCDPISEHNRLYWYRQTLGQGPEFLTYFQNEAQLEKSRLLSDRFSAERPKGSFSTLEIQRTEQGDSAMYLCASNLWSGGADTEAFFGQGTRLTVV.